Reported below is one TCR beta chain. Germline loops: CDR1 SGHAT, CDR2 FQNNGV. CDR3 length equals 16 residues. V lost 2 bases to trimming and J lost 3 bases; unmatched junction nucleotides: 3. In the authors' methods: Amplification of reference gene primers provided the estimated nucleated cell counts. Profiling relied on immunoSEQ multiplex PCR, and the TCRdb table lists in-frame clones only, not all of them. V and J calls and clone size follow that table, whereas D and trimming were derived from the DNA. The sample records about 200,000 clones, about 86% being singletons. This sample stems from a study of blood T cell repertoires in COVID-19. Across the study: Sample material is recorded as cDNA or gDNA derived from T cells, B-cell-depleted T cells, or PBMCs.

Living in about 25 US areas, the participants were between roughly 18 and 95 years of age. Cohort placement rested on clinical history that participants reported themselves. This clonotype originated in a woman aged 40 to 50 with acute COVID-19. The chain couples TRBV11-2 to TRBJ2-3, with TRBD2 matching 12 bases. The sample was PBMCs or T cells enriched from blood (not recorded which). Written as DNA, the CDR3 is TGTGCCAGCAGCTTACTAGCGGGAGGGCCAACAGATACGCAGTATTTT. Its protein product is CASSLLAGGPTDTQYF.